Here is one T cell receptor beta chain with its context. Its antigen is unknown. The data stem from a study of post-analysis software for immune sequencing data. Regarding the study as a whole: Multiple sclerosis patients had significantly lower normalized Chao1 diversity than controls.

Carried by the TCR beta cDNA libraries were unique molecular identifiers. TCRdb recomputed calls from the PCR reads with MiXCR, one row per CDR3 protein. In the table there are approximately 730,000 distinct CDR3 sequences, 46% of which are singletons. Material: blood. The receptor's source is a girl between 10 and 17 years old with multiple sclerosis.

CDR3 coding DNA: TGTGCCAGCGGGATGCGACAGGGAACCACCTACAATGAGCAGTTCTTC. Amino acid sequence: CASGMRQGTTYNEQFF. The chain uses TRBV6-6 and TRBJ2-1; 7 positions match TRBD1. The CDR3 spans 16 residues. V trimming: 8 bases; J trimming: 2 bases; junction bases outside the gene matches: 12. Germline V CDR1 and CDR2: MNHNY, SVGAGI (reference sequence).